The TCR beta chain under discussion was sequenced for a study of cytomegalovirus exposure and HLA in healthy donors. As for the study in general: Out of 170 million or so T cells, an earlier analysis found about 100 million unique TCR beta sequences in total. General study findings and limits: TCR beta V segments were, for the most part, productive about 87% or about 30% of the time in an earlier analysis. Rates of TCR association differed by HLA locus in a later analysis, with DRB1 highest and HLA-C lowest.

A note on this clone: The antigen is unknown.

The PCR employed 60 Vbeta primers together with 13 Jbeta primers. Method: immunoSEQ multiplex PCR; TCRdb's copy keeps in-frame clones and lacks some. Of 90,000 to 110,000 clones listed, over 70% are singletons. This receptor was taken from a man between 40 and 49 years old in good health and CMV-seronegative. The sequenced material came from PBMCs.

Written as DNA, the CDR3 is TGTGCCAGCAGTTTATTCGGACAGGGCGGCCAGCCCCAGCATTTT. As protein: CASSLFGQGGQPQHF. This sequence joins TRBV27 and TRBJ1-5, with 8 bases matching TRBD1. In germline, CDR1 is MNHEY, CDR2 SMNVEV (reference sequence). V was clipped by 1 base and J by 7 bases; unmatched bases: 6. This CDR3 spans 15 amino acids.